This passage covers 16 T cell receptor beta chains from one sample sequenced in a study of vaccination effects on CD4 cells after COVID-19. Clones were read by immunoSEQ multiplex PCR, and TCRdb kept only the in-frame ones, dropping some. The table has around 66,000 clones, about 80% seen once; the top ten hold 3% to 4%. Sequencing followed a ViraFEST assay step that expanded antigen-specific CD4+ T cells with viral peptide pools. Culturing for around 10 days preceded CD4+ T cell isolation. No vaccinee had earlier SARS-CoV-2 infection, and nucleocapsid antibodies were negative. No cognate antigen is known for these TCRs. The specimen was CD4+ T cells from PBMCs cultured with HCoV-OC43 spike peptides, collected before COVID-19 vaccination. Subset meaning: HCoV-OC43 spike overlapping peptide pool stimulation. These receptors were collected from a human donor who received a COVID-19 vaccine.

CDR3 protein: CASSLQGPYEQYV. Here the CDR3 DNA reads TGTGCCAGCAGCTTACAGGGGCCCTACGAGCAGTACGTC. J is TRBJ2-7 and V is TRBV7-2, with TRBD1 as a possible D gene (6 bases). Germline V gene lookup returns CDR1 SGHTA and CDR2 FQGNSA. This CDR3 region has 13 residues. The germline V and J ends were trimmed by 2 bases and 2 bases, with 7 bases remaining between them.

The chain combines TRBV7-2 with TRBJ2-5; 8 positions agree with TRBD2. J was trimmed by 5 bases and V by 0 bases; bases with no gene match: 5. Looked up from germline, CDR1 is SGHTA and CDR2 is FQGNSA. CDR3 length equals 15 residues. CDR3 in amino acids: CASSLASGAGETQYF. The CDR3 DNA follows: TGTGCCAGCAGCTTAGCTAGCGGGGCGGGGGAGACCCAGTACTTC.

CDR3 nucleotide sequence: TGTGCCAGCAGCTTTCGCGCCATCTACGAGCAGTACGTC. Translated, it gives CASSFRAIYEQYV. The chain carries TRBV5-8 and TRBJ2-7, with D hard to call. Germline loops: CDR1 SGHTS, CDR2 YDEGEE. CDR3 length: 13 residues. The germline V and J ends were trimmed by 2 bases and 3 bases, with 9 bases remaining between them.

V usage is TRBV2 and J usage is TRBJ1-1; 7 bases agree with TRBD1. Germline lookup yields CDR1 SNHLY and CDR2 FYNNEI. With 6 bases clipped from V and 7 bases from J, the junction kept 8 bases outside the gene matches. CDR3 length: 13 residues. The CDR3 coding sequence is TGTGCCAGCAGCCGCGGGACAGCTTATGAAGCTTTCTTT. It yields the protein CASSRGTAYEAFF.

This rearrangement joins TRBV5-5 to TRBJ2-2; D is possibly TRBD1 (6 bases). The ends were cut back, 4 bases at V and 0 bases at J, with 19 bases in the middle. This CDR3 is built from 18 residues. Germline V gives CDR1 SGHKS, CDR2 YYEKEE (reference sequence). CDR3 protein: CASSRNRDTGANTGELFF. The CDR3 DNA follows: TGTGCCAGCAGCCGGAACAGGGATACTGGGGCGAACACCGGGGAGCTGTTTTTT.

This clone appeared a few times. The chain employs TRBV6-2 or TRBV6-3 and TRBJ2-7, with 9 positions matching TRBD1. CDR3 size: 14 residues. CDR1 and CDR2 from the germline V gene are MNHEY and SVGEGT. V trimming: 5 bases; J trimming: 2 bases; junction bases outside the gene matches: 4. The CDR3 coding sequence is TGTGCCAGCAGTAGGACAGGGGATACCTACGAGCAGTACGTC. It is translated as CASSRTGDTYEQYV.

This clone was counted only a few times. The chain uses TRBV5-4 and TRBJ2-3; 8 positions agree with TRBD1. The CDR3 sequence is 14 residues long. Germline CDR1 reads SGHNT; CDR2 reads YYREEE (reference sequence). The V segment lost 3 bases and the J segment 3 bases; nucleotides outside the gene matches: 3. The CDR3 DNA follows: TGTGCCAGCAGCTCCCGGGACAGGACAGATACGCAGTATTTT. Translating it yields CASSSRDRTDTQYF.

The rearrangement joins TRBV19 to TRBJ2-3; 9 bases agree with TRBD1. Per germline, CDR1 LNHDA and CDR2 SQIVND (reference sequence). The CDR3 covers 17 residues. Unmatched junction bases numbered 8, after V lost 3 bases and J lost 1 base. CDR3 amino acids: CASSILLTGGRTDTQYF. As DNA, the CDR3 is TGTGCCAGTAGTATTCTTCTGACAGGGGGGCGCACAGATACGCAGTATTTT.

This chain joins TRBV7-8 and TRBJ1-5; D unresolved. Trimming cost V 5 bases and J 6 bases, with 14 bases left between them. This CDR3 is built from 14 residues. Looked up from germline, CDR1 is SGHVS and CDR2 is FQNEAQ. CDR3: CASSPGRGTQPQHF. DNA of the CDR3: TGTGCCAGCAGCCCCGGAAGAGGAACTCAGCCCCAGCATTTT.

The chain carries TRBV3-1 (or the pseudogene TRBV3-2) and TRBJ2-2; 8 bases are shared with TRBD1. The V segment lost 4 bases and the J segment 5 bases; nucleotides outside the gene matches: 6. Germline V gene data show CDR1 as LGHDT and CDR2 as YNNKEL (reference sequence). The CDR3 totals 15 residues. CDR3 in DNA: TGTGCCAGCAGCCCCCAGGGGGCGCGGACCGGGGAGCTGTTTTTT. Amino acid sequence: CASSPQGARTGELFF.

The V and J genes are TRBV11-2 and TRBJ2-7, with 8 bases identical to TRBD1. Germline CDR1 and CDR2: SGHAT and FQNNGV. V lost 5 bases to trimming and J lost 2 bases; unmatched junction nucleotides: 8. The CDR3 loop spans 15 amino acids. The CDR3 bases are TGTGCCAGCAGCGACCTGACAGGGGATACCTACGAGCAGTACGTC. Translation: CASSDLTGDTYEQYV.

V gene TRBV30 combines with J gene TRBJ1-5; 7 nucleotides agree with TRBD1. The germline gives CDR1 GTSNPN, CDR2 SVGIG (reference sequence). Trimming at V came to 3 bases and at J to 4 bases, leaving 6 bases not matched to a gene. The CDR3 has 14 residues. CDR3 loop: CAWRYRGNNQPQHF. DNA of the CDR3: TGTGCCTGGAGGTACAGGGGCAATAATCAGCCCCAGCATTTT.

This clone was observed a few times. V and J are TRBV5-1 and TRBJ1-1; D is undetermined. Trimming left V 1 base short and J 1 base short, with 5 bases between. The CDR3 sequence is 13 residues long. The germline gives CDR1 SGHRS, CDR2 YFSETQ. CDR3 DNA sequence: TGCGCCAGCAGCTTGACAGAGAACACTGAAGCTTTCTTT. Translating gives CASSLTENTEAFF.

The chain recombines TRBV18 with TRBJ1-1, with 7 bases fitting TRBD1. CDR1 and CDR2 from the germline V gene are KGHSH and LQKENI. The CDR3 has 17 residues. V shed 4 bases, J shed 0 bases, and the junction held 11 bases outside the gene matches. CDR3 in amino acids: CASSLTGVGIMNTEAFF. As DNA, the CDR3 is TGTGCCAGCTCACTCACAGGGGTTGGAATCATGAACACTGAAGCTTTCTTT.

The DNA of the CDR3 is TGTGCCATCAGTGGCAGCTCTGGAAACACCATATATTTT. The encoded protein is CAISGSSGNTIYF. The V and J genes are TRBV10-3 and TRBJ1-3; unclear D gene. The CDR3 extends over 13 amino acids. V lost 4 bases to trimming and J lost 0 bases, with 4 bases between them. Germline values: CDR1 ENHRY, CDR2 SYGVKD.

The V call is TRBV3-1 (or the pseudogene TRBV3-2), the J call TRBJ2-3; 8 bases map to TRBD2. The CDR3 length is 15 residues. Germline V gene sequence: CDR1 LGHDT, CDR2 YNNKEL (reference sequence). The V and J ends lost 2 bases and 5 bases, in that order; junction bases with no gene match: 6. As DNA, the CDR3 is TGTGCCAGCAGCCAAAGAGGACTAGCTAAAGATACGCAGTATTTT. Its protein product is CASSQRGLAKDTQYF.